A selection of T cell receptor beta chains follows, all from one sample in a study of T cells in Graves' hyperthyroidism and ophthalmopathy. In TCRdb, the multiplex PCR reads were re-called with MiXCR into one record per CDR3 protein. The sample has about 400,000 distinct CDR3 sequences, around 25% seen once; the top ten hold less than 75%. The sequenced sample was blood. These receptors were obtained from a man aged 50 to 60 with Graves' hyperthyroidism. CDR3s include the opening cysteine and the closing phenylalanine or tryptophan. D genes are given only for firm matches. Only some rows state a clone size, as once, few, many or a class for expanded clones.

-	TRBV11-2	many	TRBJ2-1	14	CASSLQNLANEQFF	TGTGCCAGCAGCTTACAAAACCTAGCGAATGAGCAGTTCTTC
TRBD1	TRBV11-1	-	TRBJ2-5	15	CASSGRDRPQETQYF	TGTGCCAGCAGCGGACGGGACAGACCCCAAGAGACCCAGTACTTC
-	TRBV6-1	few	TRBJ1-1	15	CASSETLTRGSIAFF	TGTGCCAGCAGTGAAACACTGACGCGGGGATCCATAGCTTTCTTT
-	TRBV19	many	TRBJ2-7	16	CASTPTRFSGPYEQYF	TGTGCCAGTACCCCCACTAGATTCTCTGGTCCCTACGAGCAGTACTTC
TRBD2	TRBV19	-	TRBJ2-3	14	CASSEREATDTQYF	TGTGCCAGTAGTGAGCGGGAGGCCACAGATACGCAGTATTTT
-	TRBV18	few	TRBJ2-1	13	CASSLYGSNEQFF	TGTGCCAGCTCACTTTACGGGAGCAATGAGCAGTTCTTC
-	TRBV20-1	-	TRBJ1-1	13	CSAENPENTEAFF	TGCAGTGCCGAAAACCCCGAGAACACTGAAGCTTTCTTT
TRBD2	TRBV7-9	many	TRBJ2-1	15	CASSLAASGQDEQFF	TGTGCCAGCAGCTTAGCGGCTAGCGGCCAGGATGAGCAGTTCTTC
TRBD2	TRBV5-1	-	TRBJ2-7	16	CASSAETSGRAYEQYF	TGCGCCAGCAGTGCGGAGACTAGCGGGCGAGCCTACGAGCAGTACTTC
TRBD1	TRBV12-3/TRBV12-4	-	TRBJ1-1	14	CASRYTGDNTEAFF	TGTGCCAGCAGATACACAGGGGATAACACTGAAGCTTTCTTT
-	TRBV20-1	once	TRBJ2-7	11	CSARNLDEQYF	TGCAGTGCTAGGAACCTCGACGAGCAGTACTTC
-	TRBV19	-	TRBJ1-1	14	CASSILGVSTEAFF	TGTGCCAGTAGTATTCTCGGGGTTTCCACTGAAGCTTTCTTT
-	TRBV6-5	few	TRBJ1-1	15	CASSSLDSLNTEAFF	TGTGCCAGCAGTTCTTTGGACAGCCTGAACACTGAAGCTTTCTTT
TRBD2	TRBV12-3/TRBV12-4	many	TRBJ2-1	17	CASSPTTSGRNFGEQFF	TGTGCCAGCAGTCCCACAACTAGCGGGAGGAATTTCGGCGAGCAGTTCTTC
TRBD1	TRBV5-1	-	TRBJ1-4	14	CASSPGTVGGKLFF	TGCGCCAGCAGCCCAGGGACAGTGGGGGGAAAACTGTTTTTT
TRBD1	TRBV11-3	-	TRBJ1-2	14	CASSLATGEYGYTF	TGTGCCAGCAGCTTAGCGACAGGGGAATATGGCTACACCTTC
-	TRBV3-1	many	TRBJ2-7	14	CASSQGAGPYEQYF	TGTGCCAGCAGCCAAGGCGCCGGACCCTACGAGCAGTACTTC
TRBD1	TRBV5-1	few	TRBJ2-7	18	CASSGVAVGQGIFHEQYF	TGCGCCAGCAGCGGGGTCGCCGTAGGACAGGGGATCTTCCACGAGCAGTACTTC
-	TRBV5-1	many	TRBJ2-7	12	CASSNGQPEQYF	TGCGCCAGCAGCAATGGACAGCCCGAGCAGTACTTC
TRBD2	TRBV11-3	-	TRBJ2-3	16	CASSLFSGRYSDTQYF	TGTGCCAGCAGCTTATTCTCCGGGAGGTACTCAGATACGCAGTATTTT
-	TRBV12-3/TRBV12-4	many	TRBJ2-7	13	CASAGAPKREQYF	TGTGCCAGTGCGGGGGCCCCAAAGCGCGAGCAGTACTTC
TRBD2	TRBV7-2	-	TRBJ2-5	16	CASSLSSGRGQETQYF	TGTGCCAGCAGCTTATCAAGCGGGAGGGGTCAAGAGACCCAGTACTTC
-	TRBV7-9	once	TRBJ1-6	15	CASSLDGRGNSPLHF	TGTGCCAGCAGCTTAGATGGACGGGGGAATTCACCCCTCCACTTT
TRBD2	TRBV11-2	-	TRBJ2-1	17	CASSLPRGASGDNEQFF	TGTGCCAGCAGCTTACCCCGAGGGGCTAGCGGGGACAATGAGCAGTTCTTC
TRBD2	TRBV3-1	-	TRBJ2-7	16	CASSQTRLAGAGEQYF	TGTGCCAGCAGCCAAACACGACTAGCGGGAGCTGGTGAGCAGTACTTC
-	TRBV10-3	few	TRBJ2-1	14	CAIRDLSSYNEQFF	TGTGCCATCAGGGACTTGAGCTCCTACAATGAGCAGTTCTTC
TRBD2	TRBV6-1	-	TRBJ2-3	19	CASSPTSGNLNGPTDTQYF	TGTGCCAGCAGCCCGACTAGCGGGAACCTCAATGGGCCCACAGATACGCAGTATTTT
-	TRBV6-1	-	TRBJ2-1	14	CASSVRTPYNEQFF	TGTGCCAGCAGTGTTCGGACACCGTACAATGAGCAGTTCTTC
TRBD2	TRBV5-1	-	TRBJ2-1	15	CASSQGLAINNEQFF	TGCGCCAGCAGCCAGGGACTAGCGATAAACAATGAGCAGTTCTTC
-	TRBV29-1	many	TRBJ1-1	13	CSADPGVNTEAFF	TGCAGCGCAGACCCTGGCGTGAACACTGAAGCTTTCTTT
-	TRBV19	-	TRBJ1-3	16	CASSIKQGFTGNTIYF	TGTGCCAGTAGTATTAAGCAGGGGTTCACTGGAAACACCATATATTTT
TRBD1	TRBV3-1	-	TRBJ2-4	16	CASSQGPPGQGNIQYF	TGTGCCAGCAGCCAGGGACCTCCGGGACAGGGAAACATTCAGTACTTC
-	TRBV20-1	many	TRBJ2-1	14	CSATPSTSYNEQFF	TGCAGTGCTACCCCGTCGACCAGCTACAATGAGCAGTTCTTC
TRBD1	TRBV12-3/TRBV12-4	many	TRBJ1-1	14	CASSRTGTRTEAFF	TGTGCCAGCAGTCGGACAGGGACGCGGACTGAAGCTTTCTTT
-	TRBV20-1	-	TRBJ1-5	15	CSASVAGSSNQPQHF	TGCAGTGCTAGCGTTGCGGGGAGTAGCAATCAGCCCCAGCATTTT
-	TRBV28	many	TRBJ1-1	13	CASSFGGPDEAFF	TGTGCCAGCAGTTTTGGGGGGCCCGATGAAGCTTTCTTT
-	TRBV25-1	few	TRBJ2-5	12	CASSDALQTQYF	TGTGCCAGCAGTGATGCATTGCAGACCCAGTACTTC
-	TRBV30	once	TRBJ1-3	11	CAWSSGNTIYF	TGTGCCTGGAGTTCTGGAAACACCATATATTTT
-	TRBV3-1	many	TRBJ2-7	14	CASSPTAASYEQYF	TGTGCCAGCAGCCCTACGGCGGCCTCCTACGAGCAGTACTTC
-	TRBV12-3/TRBV12-4	-	TRBJ2-7	15	CASSHHSGGRDEQYF	TGTGCCAGCAGCCACCACTCTGGGGGAAGGGACGAGCAGTACTTC
TRBD1	TRBV5-1	-	TRBJ2-7	13	CASSRDRVNEQYF	TGCGCCAGCAGCCGGGACAGGGTCAACGAGCAGTACTTC